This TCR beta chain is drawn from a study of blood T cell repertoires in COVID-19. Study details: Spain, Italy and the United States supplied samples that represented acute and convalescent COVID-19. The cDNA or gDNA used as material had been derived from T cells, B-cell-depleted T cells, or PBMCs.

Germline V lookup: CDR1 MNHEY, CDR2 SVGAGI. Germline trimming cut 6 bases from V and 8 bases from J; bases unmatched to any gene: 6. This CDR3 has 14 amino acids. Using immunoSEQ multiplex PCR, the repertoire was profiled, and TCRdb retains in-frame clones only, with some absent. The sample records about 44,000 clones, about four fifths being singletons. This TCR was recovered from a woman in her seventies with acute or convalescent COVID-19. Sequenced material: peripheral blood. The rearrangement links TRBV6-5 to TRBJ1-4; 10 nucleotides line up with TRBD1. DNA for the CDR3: TGTGCCAGCAGAAGGACAGGGGGTAACGAAAAACTGTTTTTT. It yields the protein CASRRTGGNEKLFF.